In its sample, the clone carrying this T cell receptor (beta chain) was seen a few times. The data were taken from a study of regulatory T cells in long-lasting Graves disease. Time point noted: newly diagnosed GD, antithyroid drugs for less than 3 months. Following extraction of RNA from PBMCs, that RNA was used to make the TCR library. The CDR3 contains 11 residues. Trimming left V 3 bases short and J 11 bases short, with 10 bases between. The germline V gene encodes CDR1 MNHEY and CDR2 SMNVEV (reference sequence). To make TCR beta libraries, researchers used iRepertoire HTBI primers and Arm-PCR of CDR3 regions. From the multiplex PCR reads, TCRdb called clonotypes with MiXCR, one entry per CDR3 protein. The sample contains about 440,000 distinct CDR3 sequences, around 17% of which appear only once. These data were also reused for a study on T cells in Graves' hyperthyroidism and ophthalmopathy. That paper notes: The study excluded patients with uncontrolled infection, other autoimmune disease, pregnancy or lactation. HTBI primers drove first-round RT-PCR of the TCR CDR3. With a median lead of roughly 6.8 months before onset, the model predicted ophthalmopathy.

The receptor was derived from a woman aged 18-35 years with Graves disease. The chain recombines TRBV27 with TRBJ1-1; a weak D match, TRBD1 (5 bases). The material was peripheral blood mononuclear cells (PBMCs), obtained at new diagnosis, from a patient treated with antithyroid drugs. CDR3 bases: TGTGCCAGCAGTTTGGGGGGGACTGCTTTCTTT. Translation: CASSLGGTAFF.